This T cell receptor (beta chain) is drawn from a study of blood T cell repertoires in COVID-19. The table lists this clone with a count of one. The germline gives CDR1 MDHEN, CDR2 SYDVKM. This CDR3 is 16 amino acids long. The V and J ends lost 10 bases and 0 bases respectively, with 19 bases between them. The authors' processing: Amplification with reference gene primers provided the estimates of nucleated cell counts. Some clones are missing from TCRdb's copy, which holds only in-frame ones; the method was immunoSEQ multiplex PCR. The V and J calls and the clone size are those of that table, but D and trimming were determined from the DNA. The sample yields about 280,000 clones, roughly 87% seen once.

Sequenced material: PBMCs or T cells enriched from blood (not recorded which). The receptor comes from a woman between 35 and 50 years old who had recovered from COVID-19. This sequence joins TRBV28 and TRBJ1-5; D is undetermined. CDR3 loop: CAIRGRYRNSNQPQHF. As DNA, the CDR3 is TGTGCCATCCGGGGTCGGTATCGGAATAGCAATCAGCCCCAGCATTTT.